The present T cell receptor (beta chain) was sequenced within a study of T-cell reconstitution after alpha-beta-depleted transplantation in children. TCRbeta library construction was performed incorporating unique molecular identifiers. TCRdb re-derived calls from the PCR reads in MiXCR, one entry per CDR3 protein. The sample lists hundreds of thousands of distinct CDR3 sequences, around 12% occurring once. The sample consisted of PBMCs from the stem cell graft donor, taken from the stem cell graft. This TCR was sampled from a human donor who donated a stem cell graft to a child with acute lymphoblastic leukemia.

The CDR3 loop is CAGGNPNYGYTF. The CDR3, as DNA: TGTGCCGGGGGGAATCCTAACTATGGCTACACCTTC. The genes are TRBV30 and TRBJ1-2; weak D call: TRBD1 (5 bases). CDR3 size: 12 residues. Trimming took 8 bases from V and 0 from J, leaving 10 bases between them. The germline V gene has CDR1 GTSNPN and CDR2 SVGIG (reference sequence).